A selection of T cell receptor beta chains follows, all from one sample in a study of blood T cell repertoires in COVID-19. Libraries were prepared by immunoSEQ multiplex PCR; TCRdb keeps only in-frame clonotypes and omits some of them. The sample carries roughly 90,000 clones, about 82% recorded once. Sequences were obtained from peripheral blood. The receptor set was obtained from a man between 50 and 59 years old with acute or convalescent COVID-19. Both conserved end residues are trimmed from each CDR3. Fields, in order: D gene, V gene, J gene, CDR3 protein. A D gene is named only where the DNA matches it firmly.

D: TRBD2
V: TRBV5-1
J: TRBJ2-7
CDR3: ASSPDSGGSSYEQY

D: -
V: TRBV6-1
J: TRBJ2-3
CDR3: ASSETVQAYSTDTQY

D: TRBD2
V: TRBV4-2
J: TRBJ2-7
CDR3: ASSGTSGSHEQY

D: -
V: TRBV5-5
J: TRBJ1-3
CDR3: ASSLAAEQGNTIY

D: -
V: TRBV19
J: TRBJ1-6
CDR3: ASSMGGQHSPLH

D: -
V: TRBV30
J: TRBJ1-2
CDR3: AWSAEGYT

D: -
V: TRBV28
J: TRBJ2-7
CDR3: ASSLGGPYEQY

D: -
V: TRBV7-2
J: TRBJ1-2
CDR3: ASSTGQLNGYT

D: TRBD1
V: TRBV5-4
J: TRBJ1-2
CDR3: ASSLGQGVQYGYT

D: -
V: TRBV12-3/TRBV12-4
J: TRBJ1-1
CDR3: ASSFTRGAF

D: TRBD2
V: TRBV19
J: TRBJ2-7
CDR3: ASSIREGGAYEQY

D: -
V: TRBV19
J: TRBJ2-2
CDR3: ASSPQVAGELF

D: -
V: TRBV28
J: TRBJ1-2
CDR3: ASSVTVPGGYT

D: -
V: TRBV2
J: TRBJ1-4
CDR3: ASSLQGGNEKLF

D: TRBD1
V: TRBV7-9
J: TRBJ2-7
CDR3: ASKGTGVYEQY

D: TRBD2
V: TRBV28
J: TRBJ2-5
CDR3: ASSQTFGAGQETQY

D: -
V: TRBV30
J: TRBJ2-7
CDR3: AWSVRGPQY

D: -
V: TRBV3-1/TRBV3-2
J: TRBJ1-1
CDR3: ASSPMEGITEAF

D: -
V: TRBV7-9
J: TRBJ1-5
CDR3: ASSQQGLGNQPQH

D: -
V: TRBV18
J: TRBJ2-2
CDR3: ASSPDQGPGELF

D: TRBD1
V: TRBV6-2/TRBV6-3
J: TRBJ1-4
CDR3: ASSFNAGGGKLF

D: TRBD1
V: TRBV4-1
J: TRBJ1-4
CDR3: ASSQAGTGSEKLF

D: -
V: TRBV11-2
J: TRBJ1-4
CDR3: ASSSTGLTNEKLF

D: -
V: TRBV29-1
J: TRBJ1-2
CDR3: SVVTAVNYGYT

D: TRBD1
V: TRBV4-3
J: TRBJ2-6
CDR3: ASSQDSTGSGANVLT

D: -
V: TRBV28
J: TRBJ1-1
CDR3: ASTILGGGPSRAF

D: TRBD1
V: TRBV27
J: TRBJ1-1
CDR3: ASRHSGGWTEAF

D: TRBD2
V: TRBV28
J: TRBJ2-6
CDR3: ASTSGRAGANVLT

D: TRBD2
V: TRBV6-4
J: TRBJ2-1
CDR3: ASSDSTSGSNEQF

D: -
V: TRBV21-1
J: TRBJ1-2
CDR3: ASSTVYYGYT

D: -
V: TRBV4-1
J: TRBJ1-3
CDR3: ASSQVYRAGNTIY

D: -
V: TRBV5-4
J: TRBJ1-6
CDR3: ASSALQGLSSYNSPLH

D: TRBD2
V: TRBV5-1
J: TRBJ2-1
CDR3: ASSLSSGKYNEQF

D: -
V: TRBV15
J: TRBJ1-4
CDR3: ATSTGTGANEKLF

D: -
V: TRBV7-3
J: TRBJ2-1
CDR3: ASSLTAAGVNEQF

D: TRBD2
V: TRBV30
J: TRBJ2-7
CDR3: AWSAPGLAGYEQY

D: TRBD2
V: TRBV7-2
J: TRBJ2-4
CDR3: ASSSEPAGTKNIQY

D: -
V: TRBV27
J: TRBJ1-6
CDR3: ASRQSEGGPLH

D: -
V: TRBV7-6
J: TRBJ1-1
CDR3: ASSPGGTEAF

D: TRBD2
V: TRBV5-4
J: TRBJ2-3
CDR3: ASSLWASGGSTDTQY

D: TRBD1
V: TRBV7-6
J: TRBJ1-6
CDR3: ASRANRGGNSPLH

D: -
V: TRBV28
J: TRBJ1-2
CDR3: ASSLRARGIRNYGYT

D: TRBD1
V: TRBV6-5
J: TRBJ2-7
CDR3: ASNLRTGYEQY

D: -
V: TRBV5-1
J: TRBJ1-5
CDR3: ASSLGPGGSTPNQPQH

D: -
V: TRBV5-1
J: TRBJ1-4
CDR3: ASSLARGSVGESEKLF

D: -
V: TRBV5-4
J: TRBJ2-2
CDR3: ASSDHWGEGEIGELF

D: -
V: TRBV5-5
J: TRBJ2-3
CDR3: ASSLVPGIGRTDTQY

D: -
V: TRBV9
J: TRBJ2-7
CDR3: ASSVEAGHYEQY

D: TRBD1
V: TRBV6-6
J: TRBJ1-5
CDR3: ASREGQGRH

D: TRBD1
V: TRBV7-2
J: TRBJ2-7
CDR3: ASSQAGQGANEQY

D: TRBD1
V: TRBV27
J: TRBJ1-4
CDR3: ASSAQGGINEKLF

D: -
V: TRBV6-5
J: TRBJ2-7
CDR3: ASGAGVYEQY

D: -
V: TRBV30
J: TRBJ1-2
CDR3: AWSGQDRHYGYT

D: -
V: TRBV18
J: TRBJ1-1
CDR3: ASSPRYMNTEAF

D: TRBD1
V: TRBV10-3
J: TRBJ2-5
CDR3: AISGGKETGWVEETQY

D: TRBD1
V: TRBV2
J: TRBJ1-2
CDR3: ASSGNLWDRVNYGYT